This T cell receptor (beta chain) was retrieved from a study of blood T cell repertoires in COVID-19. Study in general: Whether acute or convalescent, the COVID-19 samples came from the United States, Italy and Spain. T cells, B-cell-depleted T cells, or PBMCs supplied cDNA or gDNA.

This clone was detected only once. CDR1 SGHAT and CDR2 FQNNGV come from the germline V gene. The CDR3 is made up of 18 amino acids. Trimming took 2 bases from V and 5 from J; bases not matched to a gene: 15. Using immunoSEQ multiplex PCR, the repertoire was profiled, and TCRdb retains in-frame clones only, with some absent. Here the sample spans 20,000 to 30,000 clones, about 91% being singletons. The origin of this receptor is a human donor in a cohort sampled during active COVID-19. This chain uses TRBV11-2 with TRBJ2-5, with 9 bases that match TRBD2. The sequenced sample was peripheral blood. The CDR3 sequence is CASSLPSTLGLAGETQYF. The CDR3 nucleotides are TGTGCCAGCAGCTTACCGAGCACCCTGGGACTAGCAGGCGAGACCCAGTACTTC. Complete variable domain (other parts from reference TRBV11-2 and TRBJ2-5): EAGVAQSPRYKIIEKRQSVAFWCNPISGHATLYWYQQILGQGPKLLIQFQNNGVVDDSQLPKDRFSAERLKGVDSTLKIQPAKLEDSAVYLCASSLPSTLGLAGETQYFGPGTRLLVL.